This entry lists 12 T cell receptor beta chains sequenced from one sample in a study of monozygotic twins with cystic fibrosis. TCRdb's copy holds only in-frame clones and misses some; the assay was immunoSEQ multiplex PCR. This sample has thousands of clones, with 94% found just once. The sample was blood. Every receptor here comes from a boy aged 2 to 10 with cystic fibrosis.

The rearrangement uses TRBV7-9 and TRBJ1-1; the D gene is possibly TRBD1 (5 bases). The germline V gene encodes CDR1 SEHNR and CDR2 FQNEAQ (reference sequence). V shed 6 bases and J shed 4 bases, with 18 bases lying between them. This CDR3 has 15 amino acids. CDR3 sequence: CASSLTGSGGTEAFF. The CDR3 nucleotides read TGTGCCAGCAGTCTTACTGGTTCGGGGGGCACTGAAGCTTTCTTT.

This CDR3 is CASSEVGVPYEQYF. CDR3 nucleotide sequence: TGTGCCAGCAGTGAAGTAGGGGTTCCCTACGAGCAGTACTTC. The rearrangement links TRBV2 to TRBJ2-7; weak D call: TRBD1 (5 bases). CDR1 is SNHLY, CDR2 FYNNEI, per germline. The CDR3 loop spans 14 amino acids. V lost 1 base, J lost 2 bases, and 9 bases lay in between.

The gene calls are TRBV6-4 and TRBJ1-1, with a possible D match to TRBD1 (5 bases). From germline, CDR1 is MRHNA and CDR2 SNTAGT. CDR3 size: 11 residues. The CDR3: CRGGMNTEAFF. CDR3 sequence (DNA): TGTCGTGGGGGGATGAACACTGAAGCTTTCTTT.

The V call is TRBV12-5, the J call TRBJ2-3; D not resolved. Germline lookup yields CDR1 LGHNT and CDR2 FRNRAP. With 5 bases removed from V and 6 bases from J, the gap between germline ends came to 9 bases. The length of the CDR3 is 12 residues. The CDR3 DNA reads TGTGCTAGTGGTCCCCCGTCGGATACGCAGTATTTT. It is translated as CASGPPSDTQYF.

The chain combines TRBV9 with TRBJ1-1; maybe TRBD1 (5 bases). Trimming removed 3 bases from V and 5 bases from J, with 11 bases in between. From germline, CDR1 is SGDLS and CDR2 YYNGEE. This CDR3 spans 13 amino acids. CDR3 bases: TGTGCCAGCAGCGAACAGGTAGGGACTGAAGCTTTCTTT. Translating it yields CASSEQVGTEAFF.

The chain carries TRBV6-1 and TRBJ2-1; 7 positions match TRBD1. J gave up 4 bases and V 3 bases, and 6 bases lay outside the gene matches. There are 15 residues in the CDR3. The V gene's germline CDR1 is MNHNS and CDR2 SASEGT. CDR3 region: CASSDQGQLYNEQFF. The CDR3 DNA sequence: TGTGCCAGCAGTGACCAGGGACAGTTGTACAATGAGCAGTTCTTC.

This clone appeared a single time. J is TRBJ1-1 and V is TRBV15, with D perhaps TRBD1 (5 bases). V was shortened by 0 bases and J by 8 bases, with 16 bases between the two germline ends. CDR3 size: 15 residues. Germline CDR1 and CDR2: LNHNV and YYDKDF (reference sequence). This chain's CDR3 is CATSRDLAGNKEAFF. The CDR3 bases are TGTGCCACCAGCAGAGATTTAGCAGGGAATAAGGAAGCTTTCTTT.

V gene TRBV4-3 combines with J gene TRBJ2-5, with D maybe TRBD2 (6 bases). CDR1 and CDR2 (germline): LGHNA, YSLEER. This CDR3 has 17 amino acids. Trimming cost V 1 base and J 0 bases, with 15 bases left between them. The CDR3 loop is CASSQGGMGLHQETQYF. The CDR3 nucleotides read TGCGCCAGCAGCCAAGGGGGAATGGGACTCCACCAAGAGACCCAGTACTTC.

The rearrangement joins TRBV4-2 to TRBJ2-5, with TRBD2 matching 8 bases. V gave up 0 bases and J gave up 5 bases; unmatched junction bases: 8. This CDR3 comprises 16 residues. The germline gives CDR1 LGHNA, CDR2 YNFKEQ. This chain's CDR3 is CASSQEWRGARETQYF. In nucleotides, the CDR3 is TGTGCCAGCAGCCAAGAATGGCGGGGGGCCCGGGAGACCCAGTACTTC.

The V gene is TRBV7-2, the J gene TRBJ1-1; D is possibly TRBD1 (6 bases). Trimming took off 5 bases at V and 7 bases at J, with 11 bases between the two ends. The germline CDR1 and CDR2 sequences are SGHTA and FQGNSA. The CDR3 has 12 residues. The CDR3, as DNA: TGTGCCAGCAGCCGTACAGGGAGTGAAGCTTTCTTT. The encoded protein is CASSRTGSEAFF.

The chain recombines TRBV5-1 with TRBJ2-5; the D gene could be TRBD1 or TRBD2 (5 bases each). CDR1 is SGHRS, CDR2 YFSETQ, per germline. CDR3 size: 19 residues. V lost 6 bases, J lost 1 base, and 28 bases lay in between. The CDR3 protein is CASTPQGPATGTIQETQYF. As DNA, the CDR3 is TGCGCCAGCACCCCTCAGGGACCTGCTACGGGGACGATCCAAGAGACCCAGTACTTC.

This chain connects TRBV6-5 to TRBJ2-5; TRBD2 aligns across 9 bases. Trimming cost V 2 bases and J 4 bases; bases outside gene matches: 5. This CDR3 is 15 amino acids long. Germline CDR1 MNHEY, CDR2 SVGAGI. The CDR3 DNA is TGTGCCAGCAGTTACGGCGGGGGGGCCGGAGAGACCCAGTACTTC. It specifies CASSYGGGAGETQYF.